The 26 T cell receptor beta chains below all came from one sample that was sequenced in a study of blood T cell repertoires in COVID-19. Using immunoSEQ multiplex PCR, the repertoire was profiled, and TCRdb retains in-frame clones only, with some absent. Of tens of thousands of clones listed, around nine tenths are singletons. Sequenced material: peripheral blood. All receptors derive from a woman between 65 and 79 years old with acute or convalescent COVID-19.

CDR3 protein: CASNQGAGGNQPQHF. The CDR3 coding sequence is TGTGCCAGCAATCAGGGGGCCGGAGGCAATCAGCCCCAGCATTTT. The V and J genes are TRBV19 and TRBJ1-5; 8 nucleotides align to TRBD1. The ends lost 9 bases at V and 2 bases at J; junction bases unmatched: 9. The CDR3 has 15 amino acids. Germline V gene sequence: CDR1 LNHDA, CDR2 SQIVND (reference sequence).

The chain is built from TRBV11-3 and TRBJ2-5; 7 positions agree with TRBD1. From germline, CDR1 is SGHNT and CDR2 YENEEA. Trimming cost V 1 base and J 2 bases; bases outside gene matches: 4. The CDR3 is 15 amino acids. In nucleotides, the CDR3 is TGTGCCAGCAGCTTAGCAGGGACAGAGCAAGAGACCCAGTACTTC. This encodes CASSLAGTEQETQYF.

This chain joins TRBV5-1 and TRBJ1-4; tentative D call: TRBD1 (6 bases). CDR1 and CDR2 (germline): SGHRS, YFSETQ. Trimming took off 3 bases at V and 0 bases at J, with 12 bases between the two ends. The CDR3 has 16 residues. The CDR3 is CASSWGRSATNEKLFF. The CDR3 DNA sequence: TGCGCCAGCAGCTGGGGGCGTAGTGCAACTAATGAAAAACTGTTTTTT.

This rearrangement joins TRBV28 to TRBJ1-1; the D is unclear. Trimming cost V 2 bases and J 7 bases, with 11 bases left between them. Germline CDR1 is MDHEN and CDR2 is SYDVKM. This CDR3 comprises 13 residues. CDR3 nucleotide sequence: TGTGCCAGCAGTTTAAGTCCCCCGGGTGAAGCTTTCTTT. Amino acids: CASSLSPPGEAFF. The complete variable domain, with remaining parts taken from reference TRBV28 and TRBJ1-1, reads DVKVTQSSRYLVKRTGEKVFLECVQDMDHENMFWYRQDPGLGLRLIYFSYDVKMKEKGDIPEGYSVSREKKERFSLILESASTNQTSMYLCASSLSPPGEAFFGQGTRLTVV.

The CDR3 is CASLAGFEETQYF. CDR3 nucleotide sequence: TGTGCCAGCCTAGCGGGATTTGAAGAGACCCAGTACTTC. The rearrangement joins TRBV18 to TRBJ2-5; TRBD2 matches at 9 bases. The J segment lost 3 bases and the V segment lost 8 bases, leaving 4 bases of the junction unmatched. Germline V gives CDR1 KGHSH, CDR2 LQKENI. This CDR3 is 13 amino acids long. The full variable domain, rest sourced from reference TRBV18 and TRBJ2-5, is NAGVMQNPRHLVRRRGQEARLRCSPMKGHSHVYWYRQLPEEGLKFMVYLQKENIIDESGMPKERFSAEFPKEGPSILRIQQVVRGDSAAYFCASLAGFEETQYFGPGTRLLVL.

This chain links TRBV10-2 with TRBJ2-7; TRBD1 aligns across 11 bases. The CDR3 loop spans 14 amino acids. The trim removed 7 bases at V and 0 bases at J, leaving 2 bases unmatched. Per the germline V gene, CDR1 is WSHSY and CDR2 is SAAADI. The DNA of the CDR3 is TGCGCCAGCACTGGGACAGGGGGCTCCTACGAGCAGTACTTC. Translation: CASTGTGGSYEQYF.

This sequence joins TRBV4-1 and TRBJ1-4, with a possible D match to TRBD1 (5 bases). Deletions cut 3 bases from V and 7 bases from J, with 18 bases between. The CDR3 spans 16 residues. Germline CDR1 and CDR2: MGHRA and YSYEKL. The CDR3 DNA is TGCGCCAGCAGCCACCAGATGGGTGGGGCGATTGAAAAACTGTTTTTT. It is translated as CASSHQMGGAIEKLFF.

This clone was found once. The rearrangement links TRBV18 to TRBJ2-7; D remains ambiguous. Germline CDR1 is KGHSH and CDR2 is LQKENI. The V end was cut by 2 bases, the J end by 1 base, with 6 bases between. CDR3 length equals 13 residues. The CDR3 DNA reads TGTGCCAGCTCACCATCTAGGTCCTACGAGCAGTACTTC. This sequence encodes CASSPSRSYEQYF.

The chain links TRBV19 to TRBJ2-7; TRBD1 is a possible D gene (6 bases). The length of the CDR3 is 13 residues. V was clipped by 0 bases and J by 3 bases, with 6 bases between them. Germline lookup yields CDR1 LNHDA and CDR2 SQIVND (reference sequence). CDR3 in DNA: TGTGCCAGTAGTATAGAGGACAGCTACGAGCAGTACTTC. Its translation: CASSIEDSYEQYF. Supplemented by reference TRBV19 and TRBJ2-7, the full variable domain reads DGGITQSPKYLFRKEGQNVTLSCEQNLNHDAMYWYRQDPGQGLRLIYYSQIVNDFQKGDIAEGYSVSREKKESFPLTVTSAQKNPTAFYLCASSIEDSYEQYFGPGTRLTVT.

The genes are TRBV28 and TRBJ1-5; no clear D gene. The CDR3 is 13 residues long. Germline V gene sequence: CDR1 MDHEN, CDR2 SYDVKM. V lost 6 bases and J 0 bases, leaving 6 bases between the germline ends. For the CDR3, the DNA is TGTGCCAGCAGCCTATATAGCAATCAGCCCCAGCATTTT. Encoded protein: CASSLYSNQPQHF.

The chain couples TRBV24-1 to TRBJ2-1; 7 bases are a match to TRBD2. Per the germline V gene, CDR1 is KGHDR and CDR2 is SFDVKD. The CDR3 length is 15 residues. J gave up 4 bases and V 5 bases, and 7 bases lay outside the gene matches. Here the CDR3 reads CATSVTGGPYNEQFF. The CDR3 bases are TGTGCCACCAGTGTCACGGGGGGTCCTTACAATGAGCAGTTCTTC.

V gene TRBV2 combines with J gene TRBJ2-2; D remains unclear. The CDR3 length is 14 residues. V was trimmed by 7 bases and J by 2 bases, leaving 11 bases between them. Germline V gives CDR1 SNHLY, CDR2 FYNNEI. In DNA, the CDR3 is TGTGCCAGCAATGGAAGACTCAACACCGGGGAGCTGTTTTTT. Translation gives CASNGRLNTGELFF. The full variable domain, rest sourced from reference TRBV2 and TRBJ2-2, is EPEVTQTPSHQVTQMGQEVILRCVPISNHLYFYWYRQILGQKVEFLVSFYNNEISEKSEIFDDQFSVERPDGSNFTLKIRSTKLEDSAMYFCASNGRLNTGELFFGEGSRLTVL.

This sequence joins TRBV29-1 and TRBJ1-1; the D gene is possibly TRBD1 (5 bases). V was pared by 3 bases and J by 0 bases, with 8 bases between. The CDR3 has 13 amino acids. Germline assignment: CDR1 SQVTM and CDR2 ANQGSEA. The CDR3, as DNA: TGCAGCGTTGAGAGACAGCTGAACACTGAAGCTTTCTTT. Translating it yields CSVERQLNTEAFF. Combining the CDR3 with reference TRBV29-1 and TRBJ1-1 gives the whole variable domain SAVISQKPSRDICQRGTSLTIQCQVDSQVTMMFWYRQQPGQSLTLIATANQGSEATYESGFVIDKFPISRPNLTFSTLTVSNMSPEDSSIYLCSVERQLNTEAFFGQGTRLTVV.

The chain couples TRBV4-1 to TRBJ1-6; D call uncertain. Germline CDR1 MGHRA, CDR2 YSYEKL. V lost 0 bases to trimming and J lost 2 bases, with 14 bases between them. This CDR3 is 18 amino acids long. The CDR3 loop reads CASSQDGTPSAYNSPLHF. CDR3 DNA: TGCGCCAGCAGCCAAGATGGAACGCCCAGCGCCTATAATTCACCCCTCCACTTT.

The chain joins TRBV7-9 to TRBJ1-1; 10 positions match TRBD1. There are 13 residues in the CDR3. V was clipped by 5 bases and J by 9 bases; unmatched bases: 6. Germline CDR1 reads SEHNR; CDR2 reads FQNEAQ (reference sequence). The chain's CDR3 is CASSRQGAPQAFF. Here the CDR3 DNA reads TGTGCCAGCAGCCGACAGGGGGCACCCCAAGCTTTCTTT.

This clone was detected only a few times. The chain has TRBV4-1 and TRBJ1-1; 11 bases line up with TRBD1. The CDR3 has 15 residues. With 1 base clipped from V and 7 bases from J, the junction kept 5 bases outside the gene matches. Germline assignment: CDR1 MGHRA and CDR2 YSYEKL. The CDR3 is CASSQGTGGYGEAFF. For the CDR3, the DNA is TGCGCCAGCAGCCAAGGGACAGGGGGCTATGGTGAAGCTTTCTTT.

The J gene is TRBJ2-3, the V gene TRBV9, with D possibly matching TRBD2 (6 bases). Germline loops: CDR1 SGDLS, CDR2 YYNGEE. The CDR3 spans 14 residues. Trimming removed 0 bases from V and 1 base from J, with 6 bases in between. CDR3 sequence (DNA): TGTGCCAGCAGCGTAGCTAGCGGCACAGATACGCAGTATTTT. Its translation is CASSVASGTDTQYF.

This sequence joins TRBV19 and TRBJ1-5, with 9 bases lining up with TRBD1. J lost 4 bases, V lost 4 bases, and 5 bases had no gene match. This CDR3 has 15 amino acids. Germline V gives CDR1 LNHDA, CDR2 SQIVND (reference sequence). The CDR3 spells CASSRRTGVNQPQHF. As DNA, the CDR3 is TGTGCCAGTAGTAGAAGGACAGGGGTTAATCAGCCCCAGCATTTT.

The V and J genes are TRBV6-5 and TRBJ2-6; D remains ambiguous. Germline V gene lookup returns CDR1 MNHEY and CDR2 SVGAGI. The CDR3 totals 15 residues. V was pared by 1 base and J by 0 bases, with 4 bases between. CDR3 sequence (DNA): TGTGCCAGCAGTTACTTATTCTCTGGGGCCAACGTCCTGACTTTC. Encoded protein: CASSYLFSGANVLTF.

DNA for the CDR3: TGTGCCAGCAGCCAGGGGCCCAATCAGCCCCAGCATTTT. Amino acid sequence: CASSQGPNQPQHF. J is TRBJ1-5 and V is TRBV3-1 (or the pseudogene TRBV3-2); a possible D gene is TRBD1 (5 bases). Trimming cost V 3 bases and J 3 bases, with 6 bases left between them. Germline CDR1 is LGHDT and CDR2 is YNNKEL (reference sequence). This CDR3 has 13 amino acids.

The gene calls are TRBV11-2 and TRBJ1-6, with D unclear. Looked up from germline, CDR1 is SGHAT and CDR2 is FQNNGV. The CDR3 loop spans 18 amino acids. V was trimmed by 0 bases and J by 3 bases, leaving 15 bases between them. CDR3 region: CASSLDGREFFYNSPLHF. CDR3 coding DNA: TGTGCCAGCAGCTTAGATGGGAGGGAATTCTTCTATAATTCACCCCTCCACTTT.

The V gene is TRBV5-5, the J gene TRBJ2-3; TRBD1 is a possible D gene (6 bases). The germline gives CDR1 SGHKS, CDR2 YYEKEE (reference sequence). There are 15 residues in the CDR3. The V gene lost 5 bases and the J gene lost 0 bases, with 13 bases spanning the gap. CDR3 sequence (DNA): TGTGCCAGCAGACAGGGTGGACCTAGCACAGATACGCAGTATTTT. Amino acids: CASRQGGPSTDTQYF.

The gene calls are TRBV5-5 and TRBJ2-1; D gene ambiguous. With 2 bases removed from V and 4 bases from J, the gap between germline ends came to 13 bases. Germline V gives CDR1 SGHKS, CDR2 YYEKEE (reference sequence). The CDR3 length is 15 residues. CDR3 sequence reads: CASSLEETKYNEQFF. CDR3 sequence (DNA): TGTGCCAGCAGCTTAGAGGAAACAAAATACAATGAGCAGTTCTTC.

This clone has more than one count but fewer than ten. The chain is built from TRBV20-1 and TRBJ1-1; a possible D gene is TRBD1 (6 bases). The V end lost 3 bases, the J end lost 3 bases, and 11 bases lay between the germline ends. Germline assignment: CDR1 DFQATT and CDR2 SNEGSKA (reference sequence). The CDR3 loop spans 13 amino acids. The DNA of the CDR3 is TGCAGTGCTAGTCGGACAGACTACACTGAAGCTTTCTTT. This codes for CSASRTDYTEAFF.

The genes are TRBV3-1 (or the pseudogene TRBV3-2) and TRBJ2-2; the match to TRBD1 covers 9 bases. The V and J ends lost 8 bases and 6 bases, in that order; junction bases with no gene match: 4. The CDR3 is 13 residues long. Germline-derived CDR1 and CDR2 are LGHDT and YNNKEL (reference sequence). The CDR3 region is CASDRTGAGELFF. CDR3 coding DNA: TGTGCCAGCGATAGGACAGGGGCCGGGGAGCTGTTTTTT.

This chain connects TRBV19 to TRBJ2-1; D remains ambiguous. From germline, CDR1 is LNHDA and CDR2 SQIVND (reference sequence). This CDR3 contains 11 residues. V lost 10 bases, J lost 3 bases, and 7 bases lay in between. CDR3 protein: CATSSYNEQFF. Written as DNA, the CDR3 is TGTGCCACCTCTAGCTACAATGAGCAGTTCTTC.